The 15 T cell receptor beta chains below all came from one sample that was sequenced in a study of blood T cell repertoires in COVID-19. Clones were read by immunoSEQ multiplex PCR, and TCRdb kept only the in-frame ones, dropping some. This table holds 70,000 to 95,000 clones, around 92% found once. Sequences were obtained from peripheral blood. These receptors were obtained from a woman aged 55-70 years with active COVID-19.

V usage is TRBV2 and J usage is TRBJ2-2, with 8 bases lining up with TRBD1. The junction had 4 bases not matched to a gene; V was cut back by 5 bases and J by 5 bases. Germline V gene sequence: CDR1 SNHLY, CDR2 FYNNEI. This CDR3 contains 14 residues. The CDR3 DNA sequence: TGTGCCAGCAGTAACAGGGGGAGGACCGGGGAGCTGTTTTTT. Its translation is CASSNRGRTGELFF.

The V gene is TRBV5-1, the J gene TRBJ1-4; weak D call: TRBD1 (6 bases). The CDR3 has 14 amino acids. Germline CDR1 SGHRS, CDR2 YFSETQ. V shed 6 bases and J shed 4 bases, with 13 bases lying between them. CDR3 coding DNA: TGCGCCAGCAAGATCGGGACAAATAATGAAAAACTGTTTTTT. Residues: CASKIGTNNEKLFF. The variable domain in full, completed from reference TRBV5-1 and TRBJ1-4, reads KAGVTQTPRYLIKTRGQQVTLSCSPISGHRSVSWYQQTPGQGLQFLFEYFSETQRNKGNFPGRFSGRQFSNSRSEMNVSTLELGDSALYLCASKIGTNNEKLFFGSGTQLSVL.

The count of this clone is one. The chain joins TRBV3-1 (or the pseudogene TRBV3-2) to TRBJ2-2, with 9 bases aligning to TRBD2. The CDR3 loop spans 17 amino acids. Trimming at V came to 3 bases and at J to 0 bases, leaving 5 bases not matched to a gene. CDR1 and CDR2 (germline): LGHDT, YNNKEL (reference sequence). The CDR3 here is CASSHTSGSTNTGELFF. The CDR3 DNA sequence: TGTGCCAGCAGCCACACTAGCGGGTCTACGAACACCGGGGAGCTGTTTTTT.

This chain links TRBV5-1 with TRBJ1-1, with 7 bases identical to TRBD1. Germline V CDR1 and CDR2: SGHRS, YFSETQ. The trim removed 1 base at V and 6 bases at J, leaving 6 bases unmatched. The CDR3 spans 14 residues. CDR3 coding DNA: TGCGCCAGCAGCTTGACAGGGGATGGGTCTGAAGCTTTCTTT. Protein: CASSLTGDGSEAFF.

The J gene is TRBJ2-4, the V gene TRBV6-2 or TRBV6-3, with a tentative D call TRBD2 (5 bases). The germline gives CDR1 MNHEY, CDR2 SVGEGT. This CDR3 is 14 amino acids long. V was trimmed by 5 bases and J by 6 bases, leaving 14 bases between them. CDR3 sequence: CASSRTGLGNIQYF. The CDR3 DNA follows: TGTGCCAGCAGTAGAACGGGGTTGGGAAACATTCAGTACTTC.

This sequence joins TRBV28 and TRBJ1-1; D gene ambiguous. This CDR3 region has 13 residues. The V gene's germline CDR1 is MDHEN and CDR2 SYDVKM. The ends were cut back, 6 bases at V and 0 bases at J, with 8 bases in the middle. This chain's CDR3 is CASSKLMNTEAFF. The CDR3 DNA follows: TGTGCCAGCAGCAAACTCATGAACACTGAAGCTTTCTTT.

The chain has TRBV4-3 and TRBJ1-6; 7 nucleotides agree with TRBD1. The trim removed 0 bases at V and 7 bases at J, leaving 6 bases unmatched. CDR1 and CDR2 from the germline V gene are LGHNA and YSLEER. This CDR3 has 16 residues. CDR3 amino acids: CASSQDLTGSNSPLHF. CDR3 coding DNA: TGCGCCAGCAGCCAAGATCTGACAGGGTCAAATTCACCCCTCCACTTT.

The V call is TRBV5-3, the J call TRBJ2-3; D unresolved. TRBV5-3 is assigned to the ORF class and has an uncertain function. The CDR3 sequence is 14 residues long. Trimming removed 0 bases at V and 5 bases at J, with 10 bases between. The CDR3 is CARSLEPPGDTQYF. As DNA, the CDR3 is TGTGCCAGAAGCTTGGAACCCCCGGGAGATACGCAGTATTTT.

Only one count was recorded for this clone. The chain joins TRBV6-6 to TRBJ1-5; tentatively, D is TRBD1 (6 bases). Germline V gene sequence: CDR1 MNHNY, CDR2 SVGAGI (reference sequence). The CDR3 contains 14 residues. V dropped 5 bases and J dropped 3 bases, with 11 bases sitting between them. In nucleotides, the CDR3 is TGTGCCAGCAGTAACCGGGACAACAATCAGCCCCAGCATTTT. Protein sequence: CASSNRDNNQPQHF.

The chain carries TRBV19 and TRBJ1-5; 7 nucleotides align to TRBD1. In germline, CDR1 is LNHDA, CDR2 SQIVND (reference sequence). Trimming cost V 6 bases and J 7 bases; bases outside gene matches: 3. CDR3 size: 12 residues. The CDR3 DNA follows: TGTGCCAGTAGAGACAGGGAACAGCCCCAGCATTTT. Translated, it gives CASRDREQPQHF.

This clone was found a few times. The chain has TRBV2 and TRBJ1-5, with TRBD1 as a possible D gene (5 bases). The germline V and J ends were trimmed by 1 base and 4 bases, with 11 bases remaining between them. Germline loops: CDR1 SNHLY, CDR2 FYNNEI. The CDR3 extends over 15 amino acids. Written as DNA, the CDR3 is TGTGCCAGCAGTGAAGGGACATCGGAAAATCAGCCCCAGCATTTT. Its translation is CASSEGTSENQPQHF. The whole variable domain, filled in from reference TRBV2 and TRBJ1-5, reads EPEVTQTPSHQVTQMGQEVILRCVPISNHLYFYWYRQILGQKVEFLVSFYNNEISEKSEIFDDQFSVERPDGSNFTLKIRSTKLEDSAMYFCASSEGTSENQPQHFGDGTRLSIL.

The chain joins TRBV7-2 to TRBJ1-2; no clear D. Trimming stripped 0 bases from V and 8 bases from J, with 13 bases between. The CDR3 totals 14 residues. Germline CDR1 SGHTA, CDR2 FQGNSA. The chain's CDR3 is CASSLARGLNGYTF. The CDR3 nucleotides are TGTGCCAGCAGCTTAGCGCGAGGGTTGAACGGCTACACCTTC.

The chain joins TRBV4-3 to TRBJ2-1; 10 positions match TRBD1. Germline V gene sequence: CDR1 LGHNA, CDR2 YSLEER. CDR3 length equals 15 residues. The V and J ends lost 1 base and 10 bases, in that order; junction bases with no gene match: 7. The CDR3 is CASSQGVTGGQEQFF. As DNA, the CDR3 is TGCGCCAGCAGCCAAGGGGTGACAGGGGGCCAGGAGCAGTTCTTC.

J is TRBJ1-6 and V is TRBV10-3, with TRBD1 as a possible D gene (5 bases). V was trimmed by 0 bases and J by 7 bases, leaving 7 bases between them. Per the germline V gene, CDR1 is ENHRY and CDR2 is SYGVKD. This CDR3 has 14 amino acids. Here the CDR3 reads CAISESQGNSPLHF. The CDR3, as DNA: TGTGCCATCAGTGAGTCGCAGGGAAATTCACCCCTCCACTTT.

V is TRBV5-4 and J is TRBJ2-5; weak D call: TRBD1 (5 bases). CDR3 size: 13 residues. Deletions cut 1 base from V and 5 bases from J, with 9 bases between. Germline lookup yields CDR1 SGHNT and CDR2 YYREEE (reference sequence). The CDR3 loop is CASSLTGGETQYF. In nucleotides, the CDR3 is TGTGCCAGCAGCTTGACAGGTGGTGAGACCCAGTACTTC.